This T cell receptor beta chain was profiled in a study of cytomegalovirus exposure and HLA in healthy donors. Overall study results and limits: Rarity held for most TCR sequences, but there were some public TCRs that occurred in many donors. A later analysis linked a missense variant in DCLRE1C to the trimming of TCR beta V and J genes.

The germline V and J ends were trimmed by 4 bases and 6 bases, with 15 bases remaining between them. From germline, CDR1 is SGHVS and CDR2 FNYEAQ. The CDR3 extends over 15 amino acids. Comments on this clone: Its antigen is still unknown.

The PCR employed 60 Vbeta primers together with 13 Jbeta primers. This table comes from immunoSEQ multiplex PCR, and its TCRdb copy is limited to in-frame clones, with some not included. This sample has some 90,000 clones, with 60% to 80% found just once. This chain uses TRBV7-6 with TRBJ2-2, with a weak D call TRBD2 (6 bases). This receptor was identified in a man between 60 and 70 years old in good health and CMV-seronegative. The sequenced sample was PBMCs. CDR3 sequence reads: CASSWGLGGAGELFF. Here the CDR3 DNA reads TGTGCCAGCAGCTGGGGACTTGGGGGTGCCGGGGAGCTGTTTTTT.